In its sample, the clone carrying this TCR beta chain was seen a few times. Its antigen is not known. Trimming pared 0 bases from V and 2 bases from J, leaving 11 bases between. Germline assignment: CDR1 SGHDT and CDR2 YYEEEE. The CDR3 runs 15 residues. In making TCR beta libraries, quantitative 5'-RACE with molecular barcodes was used. TCRdb itself ran the 5' RACE reads through MiXCR, one entry per CDR3 protein. The table records approximately 260,000 distinct CDR3 sequences, roughly 18% of them present only once. This sample was included in a study of CD8 T cells in ankylosing spondylitis. Study-wide findings and caveats: Enrichment of disease-linked clones was reportedly significant in matched ankylosing spondylitis synovial fluid. Ankylosing spondylitis blood seemed to carry a telltale TCR beta motif made of several highly homologous variants.

This receptor was obtained from a male donor with ankylosing spondylitis or in good health (not recorded which). The chain recombines TRBV5-6 with TRBJ2-5; D perhaps matches TRBD1 (5 bases). Input material: blood, either unsorted or a sorted T cell fraction (not recorded which). The CDR3 region has the DNA TGTGCCAGCAGCTTGGCCACAAGGGGTCAAGAGACCCAGTACTTC. Protein: CASSLATRGQETQYF.